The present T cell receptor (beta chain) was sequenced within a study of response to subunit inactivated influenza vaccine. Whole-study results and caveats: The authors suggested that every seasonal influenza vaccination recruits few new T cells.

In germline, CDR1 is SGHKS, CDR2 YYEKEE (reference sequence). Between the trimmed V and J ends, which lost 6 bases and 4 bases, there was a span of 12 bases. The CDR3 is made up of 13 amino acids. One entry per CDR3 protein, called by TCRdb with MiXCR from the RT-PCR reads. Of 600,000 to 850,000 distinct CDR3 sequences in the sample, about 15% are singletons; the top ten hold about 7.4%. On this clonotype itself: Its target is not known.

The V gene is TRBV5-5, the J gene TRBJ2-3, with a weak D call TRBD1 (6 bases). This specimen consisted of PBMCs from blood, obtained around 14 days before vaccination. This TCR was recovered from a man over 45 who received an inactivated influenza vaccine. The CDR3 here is CASILSGADTQYF. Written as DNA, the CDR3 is TGTGCCAGCATCCTATCAGGGGCAGATACGCAGTATTTT.